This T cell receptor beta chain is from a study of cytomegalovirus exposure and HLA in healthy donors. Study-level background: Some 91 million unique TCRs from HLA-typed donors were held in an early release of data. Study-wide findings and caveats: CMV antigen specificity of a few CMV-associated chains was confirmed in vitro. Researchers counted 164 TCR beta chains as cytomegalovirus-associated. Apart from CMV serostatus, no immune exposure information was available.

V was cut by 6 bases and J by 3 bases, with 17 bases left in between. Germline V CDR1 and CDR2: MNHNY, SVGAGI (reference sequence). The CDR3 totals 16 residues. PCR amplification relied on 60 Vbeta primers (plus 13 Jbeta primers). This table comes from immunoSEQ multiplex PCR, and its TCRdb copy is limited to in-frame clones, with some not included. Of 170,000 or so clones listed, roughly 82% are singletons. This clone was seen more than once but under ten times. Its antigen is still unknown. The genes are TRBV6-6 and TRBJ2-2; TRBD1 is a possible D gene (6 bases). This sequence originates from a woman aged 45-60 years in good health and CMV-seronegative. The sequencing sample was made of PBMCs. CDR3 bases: TGTGCCAGCAGCCAAACCGGGACACCCTACACCGGGGAGCTGTTTTTT. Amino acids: CASSQTGTPYTGELFF.